A single sample is the source of the 21 T cell receptor beta chains below, sequenced in a study of CD4 T cells in relation to SARS-CoV-2 and coronaviruses. Profiled with immunoSEQ multiplex PCR; TCRdb holds only in-frame clones, not every one. Among around 28,000 clones listed, about 80% were seen once. Unexposed donor CD4+ T cells date from 2011-2018, before the COVID-19 pandemic. Isolation of CD4+ T cells took place after about 9 days in culture. These receptors have no known antigen. Specimen: CD4+ T cells from PBMCs, cultured in vitro. All receptors come from a human donor in good health.

This clone came up a few times. CDR3 protein: CASRRGIQGYSPLHF. CDR3 sequence (DNA): TGTGCCAGCAGACGTGGCATTCAGGGCTATTCACCCCTCCACTTT. The chain carries TRBV2 and TRBJ1-6; weak D call: TRBD1 (5 bases). There are 15 residues in the CDR3. CDR1 and CDR2 from the germline V gene are SNHLY and FYNNEI. V lost 6 bases, J lost 8 bases, and 17 bases lay in between.

The genes are TRBV7-2 and TRBJ1-1; D might be TRBD1 (6 bases). Trimming stripped 8 bases from V and 4 bases from J, with 20 bases between. Germline CDR1 and CDR2: SGHTA and FQGNSA. This CDR3 comprises 15 residues. The chain's CDR3 is CASRPGGGGFTEAFF. The CDR3 nucleotides read TGTGCCAGCCGACCTGGGGGCGGTGGGTTCACTGAAGCTTTCTTT.

This clone is judged hyperexpanded. CDR3: CASSLQGYQETQYF. For the CDR3, the DNA is TGTGCCAGCAGTCTACAGGGGTACCAAGAGACCCAGTACTTC. V usage is TRBV6-5 and J usage is TRBJ2-5; 7 nucleotides agree with TRBD1. Germline V lookup: CDR1 MNHEY, CDR2 SVGAGI. The CDR3 runs to 14 residues. V lost 5 bases to trimming and J lost 0 bases; unmatched junction nucleotides: 3.

This clone came up a few times. The rearrangement uses TRBV3-1 (or the pseudogene TRBV3-2) and TRBJ2-2, with D hard to call. Germline lookup yields CDR1 LGHDT and CDR2 YNNKEL (reference sequence). CDR3 length: 13 residues. The germline V and J ends were trimmed by 0 bases and 7 bases, with 6 bases remaining between them. The CDR3 DNA sequence: TGTGCCAGCAGCCAAGATGACGGCGGGGAGCTGTTTTTT. Translation: CASSQDDGGELFF.

The chain links TRBV2 to TRBJ1-5; D unclear. This CDR3 spans 12 amino acids. Germline values: CDR1 SNHLY, CDR2 FYNNEI. V was shortened by 3 bases and J by 4 bases, with 4 bases between the two germline ends. The CDR3 bases are TGTGCCAGCAGTGAGGCGAATCAGCCCCAGCATTTT. Protein product: CASSEANQPQHF.

This CDR3 reads CASSSRRGGGEQYF. The CDR3 region has the DNA TGTGCCAGCAGCTCCCGCCGCGGGGGAGGCGAGCAGTACTTC. V is TRBV5-4 and J is TRBJ2-7; 7 nucleotides agree with TRBD2. The V gene's germline CDR1 is SGHNT and CDR2 YYREEE (reference sequence). J lost 6 bases, V lost 3 bases, and 9 bases had no gene match. This CDR3 is built from 14 residues.

The chain has TRBV6-5 and TRBJ2-2, with D maybe TRBD1 (8 bases). Looked up from germline, CDR1 is MNHEY and CDR2 is SVGAGI. With 2 bases removed from V and 6 bases from J, the gap between germline ends came to 13 bases. The CDR3 extends over 15 amino acids. CDR3 sequence reads: CASSYTGGAPGELFF. The CDR3 nucleotides are TGTGCCAGCAGTTACACAGGGGGGGCCCCCGGGGAGCTGTTTTTT.

This clone was picked up one time. The chain joins TRBV5-1 to TRBJ2-7; 9 bases agree with TRBD1. The germline V gene encodes CDR1 SGHRS and CDR2 YFSETQ. Trimming at V came to 0 bases and at J to 5 bases, leaving 6 bases not matched to a gene. This CDR3 spans 15 amino acids. The CDR3 bases are TGCGCCAGCAGCTTGGTGTTACAGGGGGCACACGAGCAGTACTTC. This codes for CASSLVLQGAHEQYF. Using reference TRBV5-1 and TRBJ2-7 for the parts outside the CDR3, the full variable domain is KAGVTQTPRYLIKTRGQQVTLSCSPISGHRSVSWYQQTPGQGLQFLFEYFSETQRNKGNFPGRFSGRQFSNSRSEMNVSTLELGDSALYLCASSLVLQGAHEQYFGPGTRLTVT.

The rearrangement joins TRBV6-2 or TRBV6-3 to TRBJ2-5, with 7 bases matching TRBD2. This CDR3 region has 15 residues. V lost 0 bases, J lost 2 bases, and 3 bases stayed unmatched. The germline V gene encodes CDR1 MNHEY and CDR2 SVGEGT. The CDR3, as DNA: TGTGCCAGCAGTTACTCCGGGGGGAGGCAAGAGACCCAGTACTTC. This codes for CASSYSGGRQETQYF.

V is TRBV24-1 and J is TRBJ2-5, with D hard to call. The germline CDR1 and CDR2 sequences are KGHDR and SFDVKD. Trimming pared 6 bases from V and 1 base from J, leaving 11 bases between. This CDR3 is built from 14 residues. CDR3 protein: CATSIIGLQETQYF. In DNA, the CDR3 is TGTGCCACCAGTATAATTGGGCTCCAAGAGACCCAGTACTTC.

In this sample, this clone turned up a few times. V usage is TRBV2 and J usage is TRBJ2-3, with D perhaps TRBD1 (5 bases). Trimming took 8 bases from V and 3 from J, leaving 15 bases between them. Germline V gives CDR1 SNHLY, CDR2 FYNNEI. This CDR3 spans 14 amino acids. The CDR3: CASQQRQKTDTQYF. CDR3 bases: TGTGCCAGCCAGCAAAGACAGAAAACAGATACGCAGTATTTT.

V is TRBV2 and J is TRBJ2-1; the match to TRBD2 covers 11 bases. Germline CDR1 and CDR2: SNHLY and FYNNEI. The ends lost 7 bases at V and 8 bases at J; junction bases unmatched: 4. The CDR3 is 13 amino acids. For the CDR3, the DNA is TGTGCCAGCATACTAGCGGGAGACCATGAGCAGTTCTTC. Translated: CASILAGDHEQFF.

The chain recombines TRBV6-5 with TRBJ1-2, with 8 bases matching TRBD1. The CDR3 has 15 amino acids. Germline values: CDR1 MNHEY, CDR2 SVGAGI. V trimming: 5 bases; J trimming: 6 bases; junction bases outside the gene matches: 11. Written as DNA, the CDR3 is TGTGCCAGCAGTCCGCCGGGACAGGCAGCAGATGGCTACACCTTC. Protein product: CASSPPGQAADGYTF.

This clone was detected only a few times. V and J are TRBV6-4 and TRBJ1-2; 8 bases are shared with TRBD1. V gave up 6 bases and J gave up 9 bases; unmatched junction bases: 18. This CDR3 contains 16 residues. Germline CDR1 is MRHNA and CDR2 is SNTAGT. The DNA of the CDR3 is TGTGCCAGCAGGAAGGACAGGGAGGAACCCTTCTTTCGCTACACCTTC. Amino acid sequence: CASRKDREEPFFRYTF.

A single count supports this clone. V and J are TRBV18 and TRBJ2-2, with unresolved D. Germline CDR1 reads KGHSH; CDR2 reads LQKENI. Trimming removed 1 base at V and 5 bases at J, with 5 bases between. The CDR3 length is 13 residues. DNA of the CDR3: TGTGCCAGCTCACCACGGCAGACCGGGGAGCTGTTTTTT. Translation gives CASSPRQTGELFF.

The chain couples TRBV6-2 or TRBV6-3 to TRBJ2-5; TRBD2 agrees at 8 bases. V gave up 2 bases and J gave up 0 bases; unmatched junction bases: 8. Germline loops: CDR1 MNHEY, CDR2 SVGEGT. This CDR3 spans 17 amino acids. The CDR3 protein is CASSYPRRLAYQETQYF. The CDR3 nucleotides read TGTGCCAGCAGTTACCCTAGACGACTAGCGTACCAAGAGACCCAGTACTTC.

This chain links TRBV9 with TRBJ2-2; 10 nucleotides match TRBD1. Germline loops: CDR1 SGDLS, CDR2 YYNGEE. The V gene end was trimmed by 4 bases and the J gene end by 3 bases; junction bases not matched to a gene: 9. This CDR3 contains 17 residues. The CDR3 sequence: CASSTRTGGWDTGELFF. For the CDR3, the DNA is TGTGCCAGCAGCACGCGGACAGGGGGATGGGACACCGGGGAGCTGTTTTTT.

This clone was counted between two and nine times. The chain recombines TRBV6-5 with TRBJ1-2, with 9 positions matching TRBD1. From germline, CDR1 is MNHEY and CDR2 SVGAGI. Germline trimming cut 9 bases from V and 6 bases from J; bases unmatched to any gene: 5. The length of the CDR3 is 12 residues. The CDR3 sequence: CASWTGVDGYTF. Here the CDR3 DNA reads TGTGCCAGTTGGACAGGGGTCGATGGCTACACCTTC.

The genes are TRBV18 and TRBJ1-3; maybe TRBD1 (5 bases). The germline gives CDR1 KGHSH, CDR2 LQKENI. Between the trimmed V and J ends, which lost 2 bases and 0 bases, there was a span of 8 bases. This CDR3 has 15 amino acids. The CDR3 DNA sequence: TGTGCCAGCTCACCAGGGGGATCCTCTGGAAACACCATATATTTT. Its translation is CASSPGGSSGNTIYF.

The chain has TRBV5-4 and TRBJ1-2; D might be TRBD1 (5 bases). Per the germline V gene, CDR1 is SGHNT and CDR2 is YYREEE (reference sequence). This CDR3 is 16 amino acids long. Trimming cost V 4 bases and J 4 bases, with 20 bases left between them. The DNA of the CDR3 is TGTGCCAGCAGCCCCGGGGGGTCAGGGATCGTCTATGGCTACACCTTC. Translated, it gives CASSPGGSGIVYGYTF.

This clone was seen once. The chain links TRBV5-1 to TRBJ1-1; D ambiguous. Trimming shortened V by 0 bases and J by 2 bases, and 8 bases separated the two germline ends. The CDR3 covers 14 residues. The germline V gene has CDR1 SGHRS and CDR2 YFSETQ. In DNA, the CDR3 is TGCGCCAGCAGCTTGGCCGGTCAAAACACTGAAGCTTTCTTT. Translating it yields CASSLAGQNTEAFF.